This T cell receptor (beta chain) is drawn from a study of blood T cell repertoires in COVID-19. Study-level background: Both acute and convalescent COVID-19 samples were obtained from the United States, Italy and Spain. The analysed material was cDNA or gDNA that came from T cells, B-cell-depleted T cells, or PBMCs.

Libraries were prepared by immunoSEQ multiplex PCR; TCRdb keeps only in-frame clonotypes and omits some of them. The data hold about 240,000 clones, with more than 75% observed a single time. V lost 6 bases to trimming and J lost 4 bases; unmatched junction nucleotides: 2. Germline V gives CDR1 SQVTM, CDR2 ANQGSEA. CDR3 length: 12 residues. Sequencing was carried out using peripheral blood. The sequence came from a man at least 80 years old with acute or convalescent COVID-19. The rearrangement uses TRBV29-1 and TRBJ1-1, with 10 positions matching TRBD1. This CDR3 reads CSVWTGGTEAFF. Here the CDR3 DNA reads TGCAGCGTCTGGACAGGGGGCACTGAAGCTTTCTTT. Together with reference TRBV29-1 and TRBJ1-1, the CDR3 gives the full variable domain: SAVISQKPSRDICQRGTSLTIQCQVDSQVTMMFWYRQQPGQSLTLIATANQGSEATYESGFVIDKFPISRPNLTFSTLTVSNMSPEDSSIYLCSVWTGGTEAFFGQGTRLTVV.